These 26 T cell receptor beta chains were sequenced from one sample in a study of shared clonotypes between healthy human individuals. Assay: immunoSEQ multiplex PCR; the TCRdb copy retains only in-frame clones and omits some. Of 800,000 to 1,200,000 clones in the sample, approximately 80% are singletons; the top ten hold 0.5% to 0.6%. Sample: memory CD4+ T cells from PBMCs. Subset specified: CD45RA-negative fraction. These receptors all come from a man aged 18 to 35 in good health. Some clones in this sample may be carry-over from other donors' samples.

The V call is TRBV28, the J call TRBJ1-3, with 7 bases matching TRBD1. Germline values: CDR1 MDHEN, CDR2 SYDVKM. The CDR3 totals 20 residues. V lost 7 bases, J lost 2 bases, and 23 bases stayed unmatched. The CDR3 region has the DNA TGTGCCAGCAAAGGGCGTGGACAGGTCCTGCCGAGCTACCCTGGAAACACCATATATTTT. Amino acid sequence: CASKGRGQVLPSYPGNTIYF.

In its sample, this clone was seen many times. The chain couples TRBV7-9 to TRBJ1-1; no reliable D call. Trimming removed 5 bases at V and 1 base at J, with 14 bases between. The CDR3 totals 15 residues. The germline V gene has CDR1 SEHNR and CDR2 FQNEAQ (reference sequence). Here the CDR3 DNA reads TGTGCCAGCAGCCCGGACCGCGCGGGGAACACTGAAGCTTTCTTT. It is translated as CASSPDRAGNTEAFF.

The V call is TRBV29-1, the J call TRBJ2-1, with a tentative D call TRBD2 (5 bases). The V gene's germline CDR1 is SQVTM and CDR2 ANQGSEA. The germline V and J ends were trimmed by 1 base and 4 bases, with 8 bases remaining between them. The CDR3 has 13 amino acids. CDR3 region: CSVEAGSYNEQFF. The CDR3 coding sequence is TGCAGCGTTGAAGCGGGGTCTTACAATGAGCAGTTCTTC.

On this clone: Distinct nucleotide sequences in the sample also encode this CDR3. J is TRBJ1-5 and V is TRBV2, with 7 bases matching TRBD1. With V trimmed by 3 bases and J by 4 bases, 3 bases remained unmatched. CDR1 and CDR2 from the germline V gene are SNHLY and FYNNEI. The CDR3 consists of 14 residues. The CDR3 region is CASSEQGGNQPQHF. CDR3 DNA: TGTGCCAGCAGTGAGCAGGGGGGGAATCAGCCCCAGCATTTT.

The chain is built from TRBV7-2 and TRBJ2-1; D is ambiguous. The CDR3 sequence is 15 residues long. The V end was cut by 2 bases, the J end by 4 bases, with 12 bases between. Germline CDR1 SGHTA, CDR2 FQGNSA. Here the CDR3 reads CASSLFPSGYNEQFF. CDR3 DNA sequence: TGTGCCAGCAGCTTATTCCCGTCAGGATACAATGAGCAGTTCTTC.

V is TRBV15 and J is TRBJ1-4, with D uncertain. The CDR3 extends over 17 amino acids. The V gene's germline CDR1 is LNHNV and CDR2 YYDKDF (reference sequence). V dropped 5 bases and J dropped 2 bases, with 18 bases sitting between them. Here the CDR3 DNA reads TGTGCCACCAGCGGCTTCGGCGGGGATGACACTAATGAAAAACTGTTTTTT. Encoded protein: CATSGFGGDDTNEKLFF.

The chain combines TRBV7-2 with TRBJ2-7, with D perhaps TRBD1 (5 bases). With 2 bases removed from V and 2 bases from J, the gap between germline ends came to 16 bases. The germline CDR1 and CDR2 sequences are SGHTA and FQGNSA. This CDR3 region has 16 residues. CDR3 coding DNA: TGTGCCAGCAGCTTACCAGGGCGCGACAGAGCCTACGAGCAGTACTTC. Protein: CASSLPGRDRAYEQYF. Filled out from reference TRBV7-2 and TRBJ2-7, the complete variable domain reads GAGVSQSPSNKVTEKGKDVELRCDPISGHTALYWYRQSLGQGLEFLIYFQGNSAPDKSGLPSDRFSAERTGGSVSTLTIQRTQQEDSAVYLCASSLPGRDRAYEQYFGPGTRLTVT.

The chain is built from TRBV6-5 and TRBJ1-2, with a weak D call TRBD1 (6 bases). Trimming shortened V by 3 bases and J by 8 bases, and 16 bases separated the two germline ends. CDR3 size: 14 residues. CDR1 and CDR2 from the germline V gene are MNHEY and SVGAGI. This CDR3 is CASSYDATGSGYTF. DNA for the CDR3: TGTGCCAGCAGTTATGACGCGACAGGATCCGGCTACACCTTC.

V is TRBV18 and J is TRBJ2-2; 8 bases map to TRBD1. With 1 base clipped from V and 4 bases from J, the junction kept 5 bases outside the gene matches. The germline V gene has CDR1 KGHSH and CDR2 LQKENI. The CDR3 runs to 16 residues. CDR3 sequence (DNA): TGTGCCAGCTCACCACAGAACAGGGGGAGCACCGGGGAGCTGTTTTTT. Amino acid sequence: CASSPQNRGSTGELFF.

The rearrangement uses TRBV7-2 and TRBJ2-1; 10 bases match TRBD1. The CDR3 sequence is 17 residues long. Trimming cost V 5 bases and J 0 bases; bases outside gene matches: 7. Germline lookup yields CDR1 SGHTA and CDR2 FQGNSA. CDR3 residues: CASSMDRGDGSYNEQFF. In nucleotides, the CDR3 is TGTGCCAGCAGCATGGACAGGGGGGACGGCTCCTACAATGAGCAGTTCTTC.

This sequence joins TRBV27 and TRBJ1-4; D possibly corresponds to TRBD1 (5 bases). The germline V and J ends were trimmed by 0 bases and 7 bases, with 12 bases remaining between them. The CDR3 has 15 residues. The germline V gene has CDR1 MNHEY and CDR2 SMNVEV (reference sequence). Here the CDR3 DNA reads TGTGCCAGCAGTTTATCAGGGACGAGGGGTGAAAAACTGTTTTTT. Translated: CASSLSGTRGEKLFF.

The chain combines TRBV30 with TRBJ2-5; D is perhaps TRBD1 (6 bases). The CDR3 runs to 12 residues. The germline CDR1 and CDR2 sequences are GTSNPN and SVGIG (reference sequence). V gave up 4 bases and J gave up 5 bases, with 11 bases separating them. CDR3 nucleotides: TGTGCCTGGACGAGACAGGTGGAGACCCAGTACTTC. Amino acids: CAWTRQVETQYF. The whole variable domain, remainder taken from reference TRBV30 and TRBJ2-5, is SQTIHQWPATLVQPVGSPLSLECTVEGTSNPNLYWYRQAAGRGLQLLFYSVGIGQISSEVPQNLSASRPQDRQFILSSKKLLLSDSGFYLCAWTRQVETQYFGPGTRLLVL.

In its sample, this clone was seen a few times. The chain is built from TRBV10-1 and TRBJ1-5; no reliable D call. This CDR3 has 13 residues. Germline CDR1 is WNHNN and CDR2 is SYGVQD (reference sequence). V shed 0 bases and J shed 6 bases, with 6 bases lying between them. The CDR3 nucleotides are TGCGCCAGCAGTGAGTCCCGGGGTCAGCCCCAGCATTTT. Its translation: CASSESRGQPQHF.

This sequence joins TRBV2 and TRBJ1-2; 8 nucleotides match TRBD1. The CDR3 has 12 residues. Germline assignment: CDR1 SNHLY and CDR2 FYNNEI. V dropped 4 bases and J dropped 8; count of bases not matched to a gene: 3. CDR3 DNA: TGTGCCAGCAGTGTCAGGGGGCAAGGCTACACCTTC. Its protein is CASSVRGQGYTF.

The chain combines TRBV7-2 with TRBJ2-7; 9 bases are a match to TRBD2. There are 17 residues in the CDR3. Germline V CDR1 and CDR2: SGHTA, FQGNSA. Trimming cost V 7 bases and J 4 bases; bases outside gene matches: 17. The CDR3 nucleotides read TGTGCCAGCACCCTGACTAGCGGCTCAGCCTTTGGTTACGAGCAGTACTTC. It codes for CASTLTSGSAFGYEQYF.

The J gene is TRBJ1-2, the V gene TRBV16, with D unclear. The V and J ends lost 7 bases and 2 bases respectively, with 14 bases between them. From germline, CDR1 is KGHSY and CDR2 FQNENV. The CDR3 totals 14 residues. This CDR3 is CASKEGNKNYGYTF. DNA for the CDR3: TGTGCCAGCAAGGAGGGCAACAAGAACTATGGCTACACCTTC.

The chain uses TRBV7-9 and TRBJ2-1, with 9 bases aligning to TRBD2. This CDR3 has 15 amino acids. The germline V gene has CDR1 SEHNR and CDR2 FQNEAQ (reference sequence). J gave up 8 bases and V 6 bases, and 11 bases lay outside the gene matches. In DNA, the CDR3 is TGTGCCAGCAGTTCCGGGACTAGCCCCGTCGATGAGCAGTTCTTC. It specifies CASSSGTSPVDEQFF.

This clone showed up just once. The chain joins TRBV12-5 to TRBJ1-5; 11 nucleotides line up with TRBD1. CDR1 is LGHNT and CDR2 is FRNRAP in the germline V gene. The CDR3 extends over 17 amino acids. The trim removed 5 bases at V and 1 base at J, leaving 7 bases unmatched. In DNA form, the CDR3 reads TGTGCTAGTGGTCCAGGACAGGGGGCAGTGAGCAATCAGCCCCAGCATTTT. This gives the protein CASGPGQGAVSNQPQHF.

The V gene is TRBV5-4, the J gene TRBJ1-2; the D is unclear. V was pared by 0 bases and J by 3 bases, with 0 bases between. The CDR3 runs 11 residues. Germline values: CDR1 SGHNT, CDR2 YYREEE (reference sequence). CDR3 sequence: CASSLDYGYTF. In DNA, the CDR3 is TGTGCCAGCAGCTTGGACTATGGCTACACCTTC. The full variable domain, rest sourced from reference TRBV5-4 and TRBJ1-2, is ETGVTQSPTHLIKTRGQQVTLRCSSQSGHNTVSWYQQALGQGPQFIFQYYREEENGRGNFPPRFSGLQFPNYSSELNVNALELDDSALYLCASSLDYGYTFGSGTRLTVV.

The rearrangement links TRBV19 to TRBJ1-4; D is perhaps TRBD1 (5 bases). The CDR3 contains 14 residues. Germline V CDR1 and CDR2: LNHDA, SQIVND (reference sequence). With 6 bases removed from V and 6 bases from J, the gap between germline ends came to 14 bases. In nucleotides, the CDR3 is TGTGCCAGTAGGTTCGCGGGGCAGGATGAAAAACTGTTTTTT. The encoded protein is CASRFAGQDEKLFF.

The chain uses TRBV9 and TRBJ1-2, with 7 bases matching TRBD1. The CDR3 is 14 residues long. The germline gives CDR1 SGDLS, CDR2 YYNGEE. The J segment lost 8 bases and the V segment lost 4 bases, leaving 11 bases of the junction unmatched. Written as DNA, the CDR3 is TGTGCCAGCAGCACCAGAGACAGGGTGGGCGGCTACACCTTC. It encodes CASSTRDRVGGYTF.

The chain joins TRBV19 to TRBJ2-2, with D perhaps matching TRBD1 (5 bases). V was clipped by 3 bases and J by 0 bases, with 11 bases between them. The CDR3 runs 16 residues. Germline CDR1 LNHDA, CDR2 SQIVND (reference sequence). This CDR3 is CASSISAGTNTGELFF. The CDR3 nucleotides are TGTGCCAGTAGTATTAGTGCAGGGACGAACACCGGGGAGCTGTTTTTT.

The chain combines TRBV28 with TRBJ2-5; 11 nucleotides align to TRBD2. V shed 3 bases and J 5 bases; nucleotides not matched to a gene: 14. The length of the CDR3 is 18 residues. CDR1 and CDR2 (germline): MDHEN, SYDVKM. DNA for the CDR3: TGTGCCAGCAGTTTCCTAGCGGGAGGCGGGGGACCTTCGGAGACCCAGTACTTC. Residues: CASSFLAGGGGPSETQYF.

This rearrangement joins TRBV7-2 to TRBJ2-5; 9 bases match TRBD2. V was clipped by 2 bases and J by 4 bases; unmatched bases: 8. CDR3 length: 16 amino acids. Germline V lookup: CDR1 SGHTA, CDR2 FQGNSA. The CDR3 DNA follows: TGTGCCAGCAGCTTAAGGCGGGAGGGAGGGTTAGAGACCCAGTACTTC. It encodes CASSLRREGGLETQYF.

With respect to this clone: Other DNA sequences in this sample translate to the same CDR3. The genes are TRBV29-1 and TRBJ2-5, with D possibly being TRBD2 (6 bases). The V gene lost 7 bases and the J gene lost 5 bases, with 8 bases spanning the gap. CDR3 length: 10 residues. Per the germline V gene, CDR1 is SQVTM and CDR2 is ANQGSEA. The CDR3 sequence: CSGGRETQYF. As DNA, the CDR3 is TGCAGCGGAGGGAGGGAGACCCAGTACTTC.

This chain uses TRBV7-8 with TRBJ2-3; TRBD2 might be the D (5 bases). V was cut by 5 bases and J by 3 bases, with 9 bases left in between. Per the germline V gene, CDR1 is SGHVS and CDR2 is FQNEAQ. This CDR3 has 13 amino acids. The CDR3 sequence is CASSGRETDTQYF. CDR3 sequence (DNA): TGTGCCAGCAGCGGCCGGGAAACAGATACGCAGTATTTT.